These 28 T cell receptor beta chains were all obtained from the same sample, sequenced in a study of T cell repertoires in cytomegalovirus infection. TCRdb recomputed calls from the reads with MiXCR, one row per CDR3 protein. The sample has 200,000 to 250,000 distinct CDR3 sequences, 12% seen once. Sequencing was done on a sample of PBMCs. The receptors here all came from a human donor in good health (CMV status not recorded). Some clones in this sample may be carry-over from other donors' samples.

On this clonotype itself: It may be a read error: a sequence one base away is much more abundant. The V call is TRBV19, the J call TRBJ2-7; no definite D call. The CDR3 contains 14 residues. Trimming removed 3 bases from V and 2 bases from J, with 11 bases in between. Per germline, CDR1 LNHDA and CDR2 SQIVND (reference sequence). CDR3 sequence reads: CASSIEAGAYEQYF. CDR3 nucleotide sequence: TGTGCCAGTAGTATCGAGGCAGGAGCCTACGAGCAGTACTTC. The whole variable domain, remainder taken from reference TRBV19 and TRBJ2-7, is DGGITQSPKYLFRKEGQNVTLSCEQNLNHDAMYWYRQDPGQGLRLIYYSQIVNDFQKGDIAEGYSVSREKKESFPLTVTSAQKNPTAFYLCASSIEAGAYEQYFGPGTRLTVT.

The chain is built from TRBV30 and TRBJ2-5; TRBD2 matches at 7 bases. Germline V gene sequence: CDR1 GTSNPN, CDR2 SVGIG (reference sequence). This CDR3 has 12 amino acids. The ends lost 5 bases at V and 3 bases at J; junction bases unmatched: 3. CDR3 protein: CAWGGGEETQYF. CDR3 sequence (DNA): TGTGCCTGGGGGGGGGGTGAAGAGACCCAGTACTTC. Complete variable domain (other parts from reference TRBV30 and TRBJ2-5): SQTIHQWPATLVQPVGSPLSLECTVEGTSNPNLYWYRQAAGRGLQLLFYSVGIGQISSEVPQNLSASRPQDRQFILSSKKLLLSDSGFYLCAWGGGEETQYFGPGTRLLVL.

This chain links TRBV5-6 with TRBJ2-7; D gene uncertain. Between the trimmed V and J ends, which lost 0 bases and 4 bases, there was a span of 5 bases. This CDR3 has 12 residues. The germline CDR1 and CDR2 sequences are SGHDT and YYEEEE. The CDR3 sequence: CASSLEWYEQYF. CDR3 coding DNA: TGTGCCAGCAGCTTGGAATGGTACGAGCAGTACTTC.

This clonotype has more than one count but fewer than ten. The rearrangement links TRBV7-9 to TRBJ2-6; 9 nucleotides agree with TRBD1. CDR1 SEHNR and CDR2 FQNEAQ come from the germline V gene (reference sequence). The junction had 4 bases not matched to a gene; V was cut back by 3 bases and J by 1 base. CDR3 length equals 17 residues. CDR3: CASSFGTGSSGANVLTF. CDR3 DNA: TGTGCCAGCAGCTTCGGGACAGGGTCTTCTGGGGCCAACGTCCTGACTTTC.

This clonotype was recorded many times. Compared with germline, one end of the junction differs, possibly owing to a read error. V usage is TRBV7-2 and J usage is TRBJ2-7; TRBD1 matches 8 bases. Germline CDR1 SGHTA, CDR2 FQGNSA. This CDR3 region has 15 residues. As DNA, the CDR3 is TGTGCCAGCAGCTTAGCAAGGACAGGGCTGAGTTCGGTTTGGTTC. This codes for CASSLARTGLSSVWF.

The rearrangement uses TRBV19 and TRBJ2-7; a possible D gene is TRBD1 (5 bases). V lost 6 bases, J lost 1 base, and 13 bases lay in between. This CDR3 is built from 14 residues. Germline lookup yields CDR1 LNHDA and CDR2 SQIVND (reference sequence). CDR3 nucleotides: TGTGCCAGTAGCCGTCCAGGGCTTTCCTACGAGCAGTACTTC. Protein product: CASSRPGLSYEQYF.

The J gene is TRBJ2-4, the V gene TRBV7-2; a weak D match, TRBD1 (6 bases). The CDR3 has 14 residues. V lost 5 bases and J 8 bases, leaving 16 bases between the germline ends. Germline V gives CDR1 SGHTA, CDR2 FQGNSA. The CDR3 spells CASSRAPTGDIQYF. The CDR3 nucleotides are TGTGCCAGCAGCCGGGCCCCGACAGGAGACATTCAGTACTTC.

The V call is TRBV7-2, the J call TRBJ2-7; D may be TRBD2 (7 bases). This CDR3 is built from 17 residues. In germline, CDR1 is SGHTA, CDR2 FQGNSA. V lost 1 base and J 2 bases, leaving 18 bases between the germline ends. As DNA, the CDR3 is TGTGCCAGCAGCTTAGTCGGTCAGGGGAGGGAACCCTACGAGCAGTACTTC. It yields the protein CASSLVGQGREPYEQYF.

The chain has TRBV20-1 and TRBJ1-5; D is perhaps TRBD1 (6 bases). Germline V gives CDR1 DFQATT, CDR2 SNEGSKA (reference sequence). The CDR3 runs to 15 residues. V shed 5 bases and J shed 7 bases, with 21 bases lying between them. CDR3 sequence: CSAPTGTGLGQPQHF. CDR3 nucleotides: TGCAGTGCTCCAACAGGGACTGGGTTGGGACAGCCCCAGCATTTT.

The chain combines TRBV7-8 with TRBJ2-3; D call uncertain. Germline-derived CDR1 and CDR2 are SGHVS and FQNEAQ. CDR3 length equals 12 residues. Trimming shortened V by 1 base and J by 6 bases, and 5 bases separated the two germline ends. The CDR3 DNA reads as TGTGCCAGCAGCTTAGAGGAGGATACGCAGTATTTT. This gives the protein CASSLEEDTQYF.

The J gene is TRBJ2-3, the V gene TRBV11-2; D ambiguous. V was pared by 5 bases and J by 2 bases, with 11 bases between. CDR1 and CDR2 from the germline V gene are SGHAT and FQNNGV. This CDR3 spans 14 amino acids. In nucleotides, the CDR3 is TGTGCCAGCAGCCCGCCTGCCATCACAGATACGCAGTATTTT. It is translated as CASSPPAITDTQYF.

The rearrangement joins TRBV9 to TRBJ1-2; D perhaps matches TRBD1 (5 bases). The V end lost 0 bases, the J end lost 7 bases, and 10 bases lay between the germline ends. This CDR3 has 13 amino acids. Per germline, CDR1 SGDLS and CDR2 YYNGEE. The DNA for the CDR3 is TGTGCCAGCAGCGTAGGAGACAGAGTTGGCTACACCTTC. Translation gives CASSVGDRVGYTF.

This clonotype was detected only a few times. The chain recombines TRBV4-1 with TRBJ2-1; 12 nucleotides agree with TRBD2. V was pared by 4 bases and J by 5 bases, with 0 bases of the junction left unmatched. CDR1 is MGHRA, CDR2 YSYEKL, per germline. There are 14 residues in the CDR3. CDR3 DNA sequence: TGCGCCAGCAGCCGGACTAGCGGGAACAATGAGCAGTTCTTC. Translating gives CASSRTSGNNEQFF.

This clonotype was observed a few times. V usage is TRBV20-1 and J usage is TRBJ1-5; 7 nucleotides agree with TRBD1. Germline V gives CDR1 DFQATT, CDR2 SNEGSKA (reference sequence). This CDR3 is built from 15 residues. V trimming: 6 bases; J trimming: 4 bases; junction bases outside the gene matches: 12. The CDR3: CSALIGTAINQPQHF. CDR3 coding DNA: TGCAGTGCCCTCATAGGGACAGCCATTAATCAGCCCCAGCATTTT.

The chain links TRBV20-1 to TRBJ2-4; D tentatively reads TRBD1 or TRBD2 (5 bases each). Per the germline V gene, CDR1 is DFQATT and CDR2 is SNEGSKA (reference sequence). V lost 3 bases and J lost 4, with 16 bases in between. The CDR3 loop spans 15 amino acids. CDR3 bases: TGCAGTGCTAGGGGGGACGGATCCCTGAAAAACATTCAGTACTTC. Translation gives CSARGDGSLKNIQYF.

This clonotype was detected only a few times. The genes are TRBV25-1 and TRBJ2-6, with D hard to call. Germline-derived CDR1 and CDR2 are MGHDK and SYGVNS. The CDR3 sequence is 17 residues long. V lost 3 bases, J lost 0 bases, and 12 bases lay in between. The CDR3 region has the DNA TGTGCCAGCAGTGATCCCGGACGGTCCTCTGGGGCCAACGTCCTGACTTTC. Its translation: CASSDPGRSSGANVLTF.

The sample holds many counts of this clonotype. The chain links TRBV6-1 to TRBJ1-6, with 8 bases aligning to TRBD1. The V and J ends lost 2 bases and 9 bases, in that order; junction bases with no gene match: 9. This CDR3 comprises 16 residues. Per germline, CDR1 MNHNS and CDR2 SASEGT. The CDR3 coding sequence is TGTGCCAGCAGTGAAACGGGACAGGCAACGGGTTCACCCCTCCACTTT. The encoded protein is CASSETGQATGSPLHF.

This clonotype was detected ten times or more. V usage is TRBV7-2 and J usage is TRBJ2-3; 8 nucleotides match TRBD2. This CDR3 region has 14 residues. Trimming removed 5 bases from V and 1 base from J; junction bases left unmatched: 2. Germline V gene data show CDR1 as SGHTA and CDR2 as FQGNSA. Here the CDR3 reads CASSPTSGTDTQYF. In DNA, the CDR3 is TGTGCCAGCAGCCCGACTAGCGGCACAGATACGCAGTATTTT.

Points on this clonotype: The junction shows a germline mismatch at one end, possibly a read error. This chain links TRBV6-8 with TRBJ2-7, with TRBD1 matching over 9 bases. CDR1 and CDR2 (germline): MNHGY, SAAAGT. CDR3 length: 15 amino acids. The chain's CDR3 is CASSYSRGQGDERYF. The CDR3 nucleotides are TGTGCCAGCAGTTACTCCCGGGGACAGGGCGACGAGCGGTACTTC.

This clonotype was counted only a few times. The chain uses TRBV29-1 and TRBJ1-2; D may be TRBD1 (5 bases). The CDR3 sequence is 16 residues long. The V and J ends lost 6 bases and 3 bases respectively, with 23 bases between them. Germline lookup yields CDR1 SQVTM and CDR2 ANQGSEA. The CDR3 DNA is TGCAGCGTGAGACACCAGGGTGAGGTGGTGGACTATGGCTACACCTTC. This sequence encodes CSVRHQGEVVDYGYTF.

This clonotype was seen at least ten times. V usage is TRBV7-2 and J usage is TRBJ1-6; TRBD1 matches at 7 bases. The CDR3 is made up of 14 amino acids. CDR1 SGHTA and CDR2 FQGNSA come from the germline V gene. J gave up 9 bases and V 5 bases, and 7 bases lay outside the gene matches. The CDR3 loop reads CASSPTGFLSPLHF. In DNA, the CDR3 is TGTGCCAGCAGCCCGACAGGGTTTCTTTCACCCCTCCACTTT. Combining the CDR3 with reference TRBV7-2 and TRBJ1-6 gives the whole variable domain GAGVSQSPSNKVTEKGKDVELRCDPISGHTALYWYRQSLGQGLEFLIYFQGNSAPDKSGLPSDRFSAERTGGSVSTLTIQRTQQEDSAVYLCASSPTGFLSPLHFGNGTRLTVT.

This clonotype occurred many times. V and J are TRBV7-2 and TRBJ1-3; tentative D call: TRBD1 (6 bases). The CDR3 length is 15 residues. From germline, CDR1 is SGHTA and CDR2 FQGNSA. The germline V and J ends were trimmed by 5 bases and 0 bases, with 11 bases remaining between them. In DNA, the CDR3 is TGTGCCAGCAGCCCACAGGACAGCTCTGGAAACACCATATATTTT. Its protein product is CASSPQDSSGNTIYF.

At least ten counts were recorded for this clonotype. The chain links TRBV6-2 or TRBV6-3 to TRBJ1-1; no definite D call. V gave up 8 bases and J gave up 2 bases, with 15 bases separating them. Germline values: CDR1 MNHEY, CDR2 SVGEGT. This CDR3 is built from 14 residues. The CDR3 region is CASSRPGLNTEAFF. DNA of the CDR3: TGTGCCAGCTCTAGGCCCGGGCTAAACACTGAAGCTTTCTTT.

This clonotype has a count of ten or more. Written as DNA, the CDR3 is TGTGCCAGCAGTTTAAGGGCGGACTATGGCTACACCTTC. It specifies CASSLRADYGYTF. V gene TRBV12-3 or TRBV12-4 combines with J gene TRBJ1-2; D is uncertain. CDR3 length: 13 residues. Trimming pared 2 bases from V and 3 bases from J, leaving 7 bases between.

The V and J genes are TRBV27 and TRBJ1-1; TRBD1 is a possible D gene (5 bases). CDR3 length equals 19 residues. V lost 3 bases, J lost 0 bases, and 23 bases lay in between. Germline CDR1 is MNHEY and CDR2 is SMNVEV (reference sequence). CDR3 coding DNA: TGTGCCAGCAGTTTGGCCCCATCCCGGGGGAGGATGATGAACACTGAAGCTTTCTTT. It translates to CASSLAPSRGRMMNTEAFF.

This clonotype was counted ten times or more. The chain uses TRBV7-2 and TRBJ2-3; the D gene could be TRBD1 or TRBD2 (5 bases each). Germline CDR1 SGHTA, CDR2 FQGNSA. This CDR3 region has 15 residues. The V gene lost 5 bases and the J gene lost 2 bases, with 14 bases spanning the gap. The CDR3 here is CASSATGTDTDTQYF. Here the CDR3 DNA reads TGTGCCAGCAGCGCGACCGGGACCGACACAGATACGCAGTATTTT.

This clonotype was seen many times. The CDR3 region has the DNA TGTGCCAGCAGCTTAGAGGCGAGGGGCACCGGGGAGCTGTTTTTT. This translates into CASSLEARGTGELFF. The V gene is TRBV7-2, the J gene TRBJ2-2; D is possibly TRBD1 or TRBD2 (5 bases each). This CDR3 is 15 amino acids long. CDR1 and CDR2 (germline): SGHTA, FQGNSA. V was pared by 1 base and J by 4 bases, with 10 bases between.

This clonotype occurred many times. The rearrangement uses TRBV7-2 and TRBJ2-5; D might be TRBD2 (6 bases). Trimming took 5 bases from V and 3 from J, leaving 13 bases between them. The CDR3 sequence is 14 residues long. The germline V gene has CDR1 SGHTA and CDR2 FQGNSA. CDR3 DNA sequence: TGTGCCAGCAGCCCCCCGGGGGTAAAAGAGACCCAGTACTTC. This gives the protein CASSPPGVKETQYF.